This T cell receptor beta chain was documented in a study of cytomegalovirus exposure and HLA in healthy donors. Overall study findings and caveats: Exclusion as indistinguishable affected some V segments, including TRBV6-2 and TRBV6-3. Later on, analysis showed that most CMV-associated TCR beta chains appeared to be HLA-restricted.

A word on this clone: What it recognizes is unknown.

Researchers ran the PCR with 60 Vbeta and 13 Jbeta primers. Clones were sequenced by immunoSEQ multiplex PCR, and TCRdb holds only the in-frame ones, with some missing. The table gives just over 80,000 clones; the top ten clones make up around 1.1% of it. CDR1 and CDR2 from the germline V gene are SGHTA and FQGNSA. The CDR3 extends over 15 amino acids. With 1 base clipped from V and 3 bases from J, the junction kept 3 bases outside the gene matches. The source is a woman aged 25 to 45 in good health and CMV-seronegative. V is TRBV7-2 and J is TRBJ1-5, with 7 bases lining up with TRBD1. Sequenced input: PBMCs. The CDR3 DNA reads as TGTGCCAGCAGCTTAGGGGACAGTTTCAATCAGCCCCAGCATTTT. Translation gives CASSLGDSFNQPQHF.